This T cell receptor (beta chain) derives from a study of identical twins. CDR3 length: 13 amino acids. Losses at the gene ends were 5 bases for V and 8 bases for J; bases not matched to a gene: 4. Germline V CDR1 and CDR2: SEHNR, FQNEAQ (reference sequence). This clonotype appeared a few times. Template switching added a universal primer site, and cDNA bore unique molecular identifiers. TCRdb redid the calling of the 5' RACE reads with MiXCR, one entry per CDR3 protein. Among approximately 500,000 distinct CDR3 sequences listed, approximately 14% were seen once. The same specimen was also included in a second study, on yellow fever vaccine responses in identical twins.

The sequencing input was CD4+ T cells sorted from blood. The sequence derives from a woman in her late teens or twenties in good health. The chain uses TRBV7-9 and TRBJ2-2, with TRBD2 identical over 8 bases. CDR3 in amino acids: CASSPGLEGELFF. In DNA form, the CDR3 reads TGTGCCAGCAGCCCGGGACTAGAAGGGGAGCTGTTTTTT.